The 15 T cell receptor beta chains below all came from one sample that was sequenced in a study of cytomegalovirus exposure and HLA in healthy donors. PCR primers comprised 60 Vbeta and 13 Jbeta primers. Assay used: immunoSEQ multiplex PCR; TCRdb lists only in-frame clones, some missing. Among around 150,000 clones listed, around 80% were seen once. Sample: PBMCs. The source is a male donor in good health and CMV-seronegative.

The V gene is TRBV5-8, the J gene TRBJ2-7; D may be TRBD2 (5 bases). The germline CDR1 and CDR2 sequences are SGHTS and YDEGEE. The V end lost 4 bases, the J end lost 2 bases, and 13 bases lay between the germline ends. The CDR3 contains 14 residues. The CDR3 loop reads CASSKRDPAYEQYF. The CDR3 DNA reads TGTGCCAGCAGCAAACGGGATCCCGCCTACGAGCAGTACTTC.

The chain has TRBV7-9 and TRBJ1-3; the match to TRBD1 covers 7 bases. Germline V lookup: CDR1 SEHNR, CDR2 FQNEAQ (reference sequence). The ends lost 5 bases at V and 10 bases at J; junction bases unmatched: 8. The CDR3 totals 13 residues. CDR3 protein: CASSPRTGSTIYF. The CDR3 DNA sequence: TGTGCCAGCAGCCCGCGGACAGGATCGACCATATATTTT. The entire variable domain, with the rest obtained from reference TRBV7-9 and TRBJ1-3, is as follows: DTGVSQNPRHKITKRGQNVTFRCDPISEHNRLYWYRQTLGQGPEFLTYFQNEAQLEKSRLLSDRFSAERPKGSFSTLEIQRTEQGDSAMYLCASSPRTGSTIYFGEGSWLTVV.

There are a few counts of this clone. This chain uses TRBV7-8 with TRBJ1-1, with D possibly matching TRBD1 (6 bases). CDR1 and CDR2 from the germline V gene are SGHVS and FQNEAQ. There are 14 residues in the CDR3. Deletions cut 5 bases from V and 4 bases from J, with 14 bases between. The CDR3 here is CASSMQVRGTEAFF. As DNA, the CDR3 is TGTGCCAGCAGCATGCAGGTCAGGGGCACTGAAGCTTTCTTT. Based on the CDR3 plus reference TRBV7-8 and TRBJ1-1, the full variable domain is GAGVSQSPRYKVAKRGQDVALRCDPISGHVSLFWYQQALGQGPEFLTYFQNEAQLDKSGLPSDRFFAERPEGSVSTLKIQRTQQEDSAVYLCASSMQVRGTEAFFGQGTRLTVV.

The rearrangement uses TRBV10-1 and TRBJ2-3, with TRBD1 as a possible D gene (6 bases). The CDR3 spans 15 residues. CDR1 and CDR2 from the germline V gene are WNHNN and SYGVQD (reference sequence). V lost 4 bases to trimming and J lost 1 base, with 12 bases between them. Here the CDR3 DNA reads TGCGCCAGCAGTGCGGGACAAACTGGCACAGATACGCAGTATTTT. This codes for CASSAGQTGTDTQYF.

The CDR3 region has the DNA TGTGCCAGCAGATCGGCAGGGGGCTTGAACACTGAAGCTTTCTTT. Translated: CASRSAGGLNTEAFF. The chain uses TRBV28 and TRBJ1-1, with 8 positions matching TRBD1. Germline values: CDR1 MDHEN, CDR2 SYDVKM. V lost 6 bases to trimming and J lost 0 bases; unmatched junction nucleotides: 6. The CDR3 length is 15 residues. The variable domain in full, completed from reference TRBV28 and TRBJ1-1, reads DVKVTQSSRYLVKRTGEKVFLECVQDMDHENMFWYRQDPGLGLRLIYFSYDVKMKEKGDIPEGYSVSREKKERFSLILESASTNQTSMYLCASRSAGGLNTEAFFGQGTRLTVV.

The chain is built from TRBV29-1 and TRBJ2-3; the match to TRBD2 covers 7 bases. The germline CDR1 and CDR2 sequences are SQVTM and ANQGSEA. CDR3 length: 12 residues. J was trimmed by 9 bases and V by 3 bases; bases with no gene match: 6. The CDR3 loop reads CSVEMGGETQYF. The CDR3 DNA reads as TGCAGCGTTGAGATGGGGGGGGAGACGCAGTATTTT.

This rearrangement joins TRBV2 to TRBJ2-7; D might be TRBD2 (5 bases). The V gene lost 9 bases and the J gene lost 3 bases, with 15 bases spanning the gap. Germline CDR1 SNHLY, CDR2 FYNNEI. The CDR3 runs to 13 residues. The CDR3: CASRAVTLYEQYF. DNA of the CDR3: TGTGCCAGTCGAGCGGTTACCCTCTACGAGCAGTACTTC.

This chain connects TRBV27 to TRBJ2-7; 7 nucleotides agree with TRBD2. V trimming: 2 bases; J trimming: 5 bases; junction bases outside the gene matches: 6. Germline V CDR1 and CDR2: MNHEY, SMNVEV (reference sequence). This CDR3 has 14 residues. As DNA, the CDR3 is TGTGCCAGCAGTTTAGGGCGGGAGTATAACGAGCAGTACTTC. This encodes CASSLGREYNEQYF.

The chain links TRBV5-1 to TRBJ2-2; 7 bases match TRBD2. The V segment lost 3 bases and the J segment 7 bases; nucleotides outside the gene matches: 3. Germline CDR1 and CDR2: SGHRS and YFSETQ. The CDR3 runs 13 residues. For the CDR3, the DNA is TGCGCCAGCAGCTACGGCGGGAGCGGGGAGCTGTTTTTT. It codes for CASSYGGSGELFF. Combining the CDR3 with reference TRBV5-1 and TRBJ2-2 gives the whole variable domain KAGVTQTPRYLIKTRGQQVTLSCSPISGHRSVSWYQQTPGQGLQFLFEYFSETQRNKGNFPGRFSGRQFSNSRSEMNVSTLELGDSALYLCASSYGGSGELFFGEGSRLTVL.

To note about this clone: The same CDR3 can be traced to other DNA sequences in this sample. The V gene is TRBV6-6, the J gene TRBJ2-1; 7 bases are shared with TRBD1. This CDR3 region has 15 residues. V lost 5 bases and J lost 4; bases outside the gene matches: 8. Germline lookup yields CDR1 MNHNY and CDR2 SVGAGI (reference sequence). The CDR3 DNA is TGTGCCAGCAGTCGAGGGGGCACGGGATACAATGAGCAGTTCTTC. Residues: CASSRGGTGYNEQFF.

This clone showed up just a few times. The chain has TRBV28 and TRBJ2-1; 9 positions match TRBD2. V dropped 3 bases and J dropped 12; count of bases not matched to a gene: 12. Germline V gene data show CDR1 as MDHEN and CDR2 as SYDVKM. CDR3 length: 15 amino acids. This chain's CDR3 is CASSFASGNVGRQFF. The CDR3 DNA reads TGTGCCAGCAGTTTCGCTAGCGGGAATGTCGGTCGGCAGTTCTTC.

This clone showed up just a few times. The rearrangement uses TRBV6-5 and TRBJ2-5, with a tentative D call TRBD2 (6 bases). The CDR3 spans 13 residues. Between the trimmed V and J ends, which lost 4 bases and 0 bases, there was a span of 6 bases. CDR1 is MNHEY, CDR2 SVGAGI, per germline. The CDR3 DNA sequence: TGTGCCAGCAGTTTAGCGGACCAAGAGACCCAGTACTTC. Protein product: CASSLADQETQYF.

The chain recombines TRBV11-2 with TRBJ2-1; D perhaps matches TRBD2 (5 bases). V was shortened by 1 base and J by 10 bases, with 14 bases between the two germline ends. The CDR3 totals 14 residues. Germline loops: CDR1 SGHAT, CDR2 FQNNGV. CDR3 in DNA: TGTGCCAGCAGCTTAGTTAGCCCGACTAAAGAGCAGTTCTTC. This sequence encodes CASSLVSPTKEQFF.

The chain recombines TRBV2 with TRBJ2-2; D gene unclear. CDR1 SNHLY and CDR2 FYNNEI come from the germline V gene. V lost 7 bases to trimming and J lost 0 bases, with 9 bases between them. The CDR3 covers 14 residues. The CDR3 nucleotides read TGTGCCAGCACCCCACTAACGAACACCGGGGAGCTGTTTTTT. This translates into CASTPLTNTGELFF.

The chain is built from TRBV4-2 and TRBJ2-2, with 10 positions matching TRBD1. Trimming took 3 bases from V and 5 from J; bases not matched to a gene: 3. The CDR3 sequence is 15 residues long. Per germline, CDR1 LGHNA and CDR2 YNFKEQ. The CDR3 region is CASSQPDRGTGELFF. As DNA, the CDR3 is TGTGCCAGCAGCCAGCCGGACAGGGGGACCGGGGAGCTGTTTTTT.